The clone carrying this T cell receptor (beta chain) was observed a handful of times. Its antigen remains unknown. V lost 0 bases, J lost 5 bases, and 9 bases lay in between. CDR3 length: 13 residues. Germline values: CDR1 SGDLS, CDR2 YYNGEE. This sample is drawn from a study of STAT3 mutations in large granular lymphocyte leukemia. Study-wide background: Among longitudinally sequenced T-LGLL patients, roughly half had canonical activating STAT3 mutations detected. Study-level results: Every T-cell large granular lymphocyte leukemia patient had at least one immunodominant TCR beta clonotype.

Here immunoSEQ multiplex PCR was the method, and the copy in TCRdb shows in-frame clones only, minus some. The sample contains fewer than 10,000 clones, around 90% of which appear only once. The origin of this receptor is a man older than 75 with T-cell large granular lymphocyte leukemia. Some clones in this sample may be carry-over from other donors' samples. Sequenced: peripheral blood mononuclear cells. This rearrangement joins TRBV9 to TRBJ2-7, with D uncertain. Here the CDR3 DNA reads TGTGCCAGCAGCGTAGCGGACGGAAACGAGCAGTACTTC. Amino acid sequence: CASSVADGNEQYF. The whole variable domain, remainder taken from reference TRBV9 and TRBJ2-7, is DSGVTQTPKHLITATGQRVTLRCSPRSGDLSVYWYQQSLDQGLQFLIQYYNGEERAKGNILERFSAQQFPDLHSELNLSSLELGDSALYFCASSVADGNEQYFGPGTRLTVT.